The 19 T cell receptor beta chains presented below share a single source sample, sequenced in a study of T-cell memory formation after mild COVID-19 (dated by TCRdb to about 2021). Libraries were prepared through 5' RACE. Instrument on record: Illumina NovaSeq 6000. Using fastp trimming at Q25 and MiXCR clonotype assembly, TCRdb reanalyzed the public sequencing data and kept in-frame beta chains. Each record represents a unique CDR3 protein, reported with the most common genes and DNA among its rows. This sample comprises 550,000 to 700,000 distinct CDR3 sequences, around 16% of them detected only once. Of the sample, roughly 8% is held by the ten largest clones. The sequencing sample was made of PBMCs or a T cell subset sorted from them (not recorded which). These receptor sequences come from an adult woman who had mild COVID-19 (a few samples of this study predate the infection). The sample titles of this study are shuffled in the database, so cell type and time point are left out; the donor was told from shared clones.

The chain uses TRBV7-6 and TRBJ1-2; D is perhaps TRBD1 (5 bases). V was trimmed by 5 bases and J by 4 bases, leaving 20 bases between them. From germline, CDR1 is SGHVS and CDR2 FNYEAQ. This CDR3 is 16 amino acids long. CDR3 bases: TGTGCCAGCAGCCCCGGGTCCGGGGACGGTGCCTATGGCTACACCTTC. Translating it yields CASSPGSGDGAYGYTF.

The chain couples TRBV15 to TRBJ2-5; TRBD1 matches at 12 bases. The J segment lost 4 bases and the V segment lost 7 bases, leaving 7 bases of the junction unmatched. Looked up from germline, CDR1 is LNHNV and CDR2 is YYDKDF (reference sequence). The CDR3 consists of 15 residues. The CDR3 reads CATTPGQGAGETQYF. CDR3 coding DNA: TGTGCCACCACTCCGGGACAGGGGGCAGGAGAGACCCAGTACTTC.

This chain connects TRBV4-3 to TRBJ2-3; D remains ambiguous. Germline assignment: CDR1 LGHNA and CDR2 YSLEER. This CDR3 comprises 14 residues. Trimming removed 0 bases at V and 4 bases at J, with 8 bases between. The CDR3 reads CASSQDPRSDTQYF. As DNA, the CDR3 is TGCGCCAGCAGCCAAGACCCCCGTTCAGATACGCAGTATTTT.

This clonotype was counted only a few times. The J gene is TRBJ1-2, the V gene TRBV27; 8 nucleotides match TRBD1. The CDR3 spans 13 residues. The V gene's germline CDR1 is MNHEY and CDR2 SMNVEV (reference sequence). V lost 6 bases to trimming and J lost 8 bases; unmatched junction nucleotides: 8. CDR3 coding DNA: TGTGCCAGCAGAACAGGGGGGGGAGAGGGCTACACCTTC. This sequence encodes CASRTGGGEGYTF.

The rearrangement links TRBV29-1 to TRBJ1-1; 7 bases are shared with TRBD1. The CDR3 totals 14 residues. V lost 4 bases to trimming and J lost 1 base; unmatched junction nucleotides: 6. Per the germline V gene, CDR1 is SQVTM and CDR2 is ANQGSEA. The CDR3 coding sequence is TGCAGCGTTGTCGGACCAGGGGGGAACACTGAAGCTTTCTTT. Protein: CSVVGPGGNTEAFF. Full variable domain (remainder filled in from reference TRBV29-1 and TRBJ1-1): SAVISQKPSRDICQRGTSLTIQCQVDSQVTMMFWYRQQPGQSLTLIATANQGSEATYESGFVIDKFPISRPNLTFSTLTVSNMSPEDSSIYLCSVVGPGGNTEAFFGQGTRLTVV.

In its sample, this clonotype was seen a few times. This chain uses TRBV27 with TRBJ2-3; perhaps TRBD2 as D (5 bases). CDR1 and CDR2 (germline): MNHEY, SMNVEV (reference sequence). V was pared by 5 bases and J by 2 bases, with 26 bases between. The CDR3 runs to 19 residues. CDR3 nucleotides: TGTGCCAGCAGTCTCCTGTCCCCCCAACTAGATACTAACACAGATACGCAGTATTTT. This translates into CASSLLSPQLDTNTDTQYF.

This clonotype was seen a few times. The rearrangement links TRBV4-2 to TRBJ2-1, with a weak D call TRBD2 (6 bases). The germline gives CDR1 LGHNA, CDR2 YNFKEQ. The CDR3 has 15 residues. Trimming stripped 1 base from V and 5 bases from J, with 12 bases between. CDR3 residues: CASSQGSGLHNEQFF. The DNA of the CDR3 is TGTGCCAGCAGCCAAGGGAGCGGGCTTCACAATGAGCAGTTCTTC.

At least ten counts were recorded for this clonotype. The chain uses TRBV5-6 and TRBJ2-1; D is unresolved. The CDR3 has 15 residues. CDR1 is SGHDT, CDR2 YYEEEE, per germline. V lost 0 bases to trimming and J lost 7 bases, with 14 bases between them. CDR3 amino acids: CASSLGVRPPNEQFF. DNA for the CDR3: TGTGCCAGCAGCTTGGGGGTTAGACCCCCAAATGAGCAGTTCTTC.

This clonotype was observed a handful of times. The chain has TRBV5-1 and TRBJ2-1; TRBD2 aligns across 10 bases. The CDR3 totals 15 residues. The germline V gene encodes CDR1 SGHRS and CDR2 YFSETQ. The V segment lost 4 bases and the J segment 4 bases; nucleotides outside the gene matches: 5. The CDR3 reads CASSPPSGGYNEQFF. As DNA, the CDR3 is TGCGCCAGCAGCCCCCCTAGCGGGGGATACAATGAGCAGTTCTTC.

The chain recombines TRBV5-1 with TRBJ1-1, with D maybe TRBD1 (6 bases). The CDR3 has 13 residues. Trimming stripped 5 bases from V and 4 bases from J, with 12 bases between. Looked up from germline, CDR1 is SGHRS and CDR2 is YFSETQ. In nucleotides, the CDR3 is TGCGCCAGCAGACGTATAGGGGGCACTGAAGCTTTCTTT. It encodes CASRRIGGTEAFF.

The chain has TRBV9 and TRBJ2-3; 10 bases align to TRBD2. The length of the CDR3 is 18 residues. CDR1 and CDR2 from the germline V gene are SGDLS and YYNGEE. V shed 0 bases and J 1 base; nucleotides not matched to a gene: 8. CDR3 protein: CASSVVGIAGGGTDTQYF. As DNA, the CDR3 is TGTGCCAGCAGCGTAGTGGGGATAGCGGGAGGTGGCACAGATACGCAGTATTTT.

The chain uses TRBV6-5 and TRBJ2-2; D gene ambiguous. Germline V gives CDR1 MNHEY, CDR2 SVGAGI. The CDR3 extends over 15 amino acids. Trimming cost V 2 bases and J 5 bases, with 12 bases left between them. The CDR3 bases are TGTGCCAGCAGTTACGACCCCTCCAGAACCGGGGAGCTGTTTTTT. It specifies CASSYDPSRTGELFF.

This clonotype showed up just a few times. The rearrangement links TRBV7-2 to TRBJ2-3; D is perhaps TRBD1 (5 bases). CDR1 and CDR2 (germline): SGHTA, FQGNSA. This CDR3 region has 14 residues. Trimming removed 1 base at V and 6 bases at J, with 11 bases between. This CDR3 is CASSLVPTGDTQYF. CDR3 bases: TGTGCCAGCAGCTTAGTCCCAACAGGCGATACGCAGTATTTT.

The CDR3 region is CASSERGQILYNEQFF. Here the CDR3 DNA reads TGTGCCAGCAGTGAGAGGGGACAGATACTCTACAATGAGCAGTTCTTC. V gene TRBV2 combines with J gene TRBJ2-1; 7 nucleotides align to TRBD1. V shed 3 bases, J shed 3 bases, and the junction held 8 bases outside the gene matches. This CDR3 has 16 residues. Germline V gene sequence: CDR1 SNHLY, CDR2 FYNNEI.

The chain joins TRBV29-1 to TRBJ2-7, with a weak D call TRBD1 (5 bases). V gave up 4 bases and J gave up 2 bases, with 18 bases separating them. This CDR3 is 15 amino acids long. CDR1 is SQVTM and CDR2 is ANQGSEA in the germline V gene. The CDR3 spells CSVAKGQQGPYEQYF. DNA for the CDR3: TGCAGCGTTGCAAAGGGGCAGCAGGGCCCCTACGAGCAGTACTTC.

The chain joins TRBV12-3 or TRBV12-4 to TRBJ2-3; 7 nucleotides match TRBD1. The V gene end was trimmed by 5 bases and the J gene end by 3 bases; junction bases not matched to a gene: 8. This CDR3 is 15 amino acids long. CDR3 in amino acids: CASSPAGGITDTQYF. The CDR3 DNA follows: TGTGCCAGCAGTCCAGCAGGGGGTATTACAGATACGCAGTATTTT.

This chain connects TRBV19 to TRBJ2-7, with TRBD2 as a possible D gene (5 bases). The CDR3 length is 14 residues. From germline, CDR1 is LNHDA and CDR2 SQIVND (reference sequence). Trimming took 5 bases from V and 4 from J, leaving 15 bases between them. The CDR3 reads CASSPEGVTYEQYF. CDR3 in DNA: TGTGCCAGTAGTCCAGAGGGAGTAACTTACGAGCAGTACTTC.

The chain recombines TRBV24-1 with TRBJ1-2; D may be TRBD1 (5 bases). CDR1 is KGHDR, CDR2 SFDVKD, per germline. The V end was cut by 5 bases, the J end by 7 bases, with 13 bases between. The CDR3 extends over 13 amino acids. CDR3 bases: TGTGCCACCAGTGTCTCAGGGATCGGTGGCTACACCTTC. Its protein is CATSVSGIGGYTF.

This clonotype was seen only a few times. The rearrangement joins TRBV29-1 to TRBJ2-2; 9 bases line up with TRBD2. The V gene end was trimmed by 1 base and the J gene end by 4 bases; junction bases not matched to a gene: 7. CDR3 length: 16 amino acids. CDR1 is SQVTM and CDR2 is ANQGSEA in the germline V gene. DNA of the CDR3: TGCAGCGTTGAAGTGATAGCGGGGGCTCTCACCGGGGAGCTGTTTTTT. Translation gives CSVEVIAGALTGELFF.